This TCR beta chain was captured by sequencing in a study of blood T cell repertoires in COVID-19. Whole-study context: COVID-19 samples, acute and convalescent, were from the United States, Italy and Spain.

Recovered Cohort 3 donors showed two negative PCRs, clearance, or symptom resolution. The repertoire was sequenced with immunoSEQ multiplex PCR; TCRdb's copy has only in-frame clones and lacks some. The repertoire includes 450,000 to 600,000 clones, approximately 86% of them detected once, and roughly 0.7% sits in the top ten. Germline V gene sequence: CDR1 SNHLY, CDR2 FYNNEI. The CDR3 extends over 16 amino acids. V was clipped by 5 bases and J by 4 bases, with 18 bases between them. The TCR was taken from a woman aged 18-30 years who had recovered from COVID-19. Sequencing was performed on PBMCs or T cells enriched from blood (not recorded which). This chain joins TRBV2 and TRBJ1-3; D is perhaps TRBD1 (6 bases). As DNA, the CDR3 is TGTGCCAGCAGTCCAACAGGGACTATTGCCGGAAACACCATATATTTT. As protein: CASSPTGTIAGNTIYF. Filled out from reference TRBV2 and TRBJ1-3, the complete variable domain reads EPEVTQTPSHQVTQMGQEVILRCVPISNHLYFYWYRQILGQKVEFLVSFYNNEISEKSEIFDDQFSVERPDGSNFTLKIRSTKLEDSAMYFCASSPTGTIAGNTIYFGEGSWLTVV.